Following are 26 T cell receptor beta chains from one sample sequenced in a study of blood T cell repertoires in COVID-19. Clones were sequenced by immunoSEQ multiplex PCR, and TCRdb holds only the in-frame ones, with some missing. In the table there are over 100,000 clones, around 89% of which are singletons. Sequenced sample: peripheral blood. Receptors originate from a man aged 60 to 69 with COVID-19, enrolled during active disease.

The chain links TRBV6-5 to TRBJ1-1; D not resolved. The germline gives CDR1 MNHEY, CDR2 SVGAGI. V shed 2 bases and J shed 0 bases, with 7 bases lying between them. CDR3 length equals 14 residues. In nucleotides, the CDR3 is TGTGCCAGCAGTTACACGGGGATGAACACTGAAGCTTTCTTT. The encoded protein is CASSYTGMNTEAFF.

Here the CDR3 DNA reads TGTGCCAGCGGGGGACAGTTTAGCAATCAGCCCCAGCATTTT. This codes for CASGGQFSNQPQHF. The chain joins TRBV6-5 to TRBJ1-5; 7 bases fit TRBD1. Germline assignment: CDR1 MNHEY and CDR2 SVGAGI. The V and J ends lost 8 bases and 0 bases, in that order; junction bases with no gene match: 4. The CDR3 covers 14 residues.

DNA for the CDR3: TGCGCCAGCAGCTTGGGCGAGGGAGGTGGTAACACTGAAGCTTTCTTT. Protein product: CASSLGEGGGNTEAFF. The V gene is TRBV5-1, the J gene TRBJ1-1; D unresolved. This CDR3 region has 16 residues. Germline values: CDR1 SGHRS, CDR2 YFSETQ. V was cut by 0 bases and J by 2 bases, with 14 bases left in between.

This CDR3 reads CAHLWVGTKPRLSNQPQHF. In nucleotides, the CDR3 is TGTGCCCATTTATGGGTCGGGACTAAACCCCGATTAAGCAATCAGCCCCAGCATTTT. This rearrangement joins TRBV30 to TRBJ1-5; the D gene is possibly TRBD1 (5 bases). Germline loops: CDR1 GTSNPN, CDR2 SVGIG (reference sequence). V gave up 8 bases and J gave up 1 base, with 30 bases separating them. The CDR3 loop spans 19 amino acids.

CDR3 loop: CASSEDQGLVEGNTF. In DNA, the CDR3 is TGTGCCAGCAGTGAAGATCAGGGACTAGTTGAGGGTAACACCTTC. V and J are TRBV6-1 and TRBJ1-2, with D possibly matching TRBD1 (5 bases). This CDR3 contains 15 residues. V shed 1 base and J shed 12 bases, with 21 bases lying between them. CDR1 and CDR2 (germline): MNHNS, SASEGT.

Only one count was recorded for this clone. The J gene is TRBJ1-1, the V gene TRBV6-5, with a tentative D call TRBD1 (5 bases). Trimming took off 5 bases at V and 7 bases at J, with 14 bases between the two ends. This CDR3 has 13 residues. Germline assignment: CDR1 MNHEY and CDR2 SVGAGI. CDR3 loop: CASSIDSTNEAFF. The CDR3 DNA is TGTGCCAGCAGTATTGACAGTACTAATGAAGCTTTCTTT.

This clone came up once. V and J are TRBV18 and TRBJ1-1, with 7 nucleotides matching TRBD1. The CDR3 length is 13 residues. In germline, CDR1 is KGHSH, CDR2 LQKENI. Trimming cost V 4 bases and J 7 bases; bases outside gene matches: 6. CDR3 sequence (DNA): TGTGCCAGCTCACTACAGGGGAGGAATGAAGCTTTCTTT. Encoded protein: CASSLQGRNEAFF.

The rearrangement uses TRBV18 and TRBJ1-6; TRBD1 matches 7 bases. Germline-derived CDR1 and CDR2 are KGHSH and LQKENI. V lost 3 bases and J lost 10; bases outside the gene matches: 9. The CDR3 covers 15 residues. The CDR3 spells CASSPYAEGASPLHF. For the CDR3, the DNA is TGTGCCAGCTCACCCTACGCCGAGGGGGCATCACCCCTCCACTTT.

V is TRBV7-2 and J is TRBJ1-2; D is unresolved. Per germline, CDR1 SGHTA and CDR2 FQGNSA. The CDR3 length is 13 residues. V gave up 5 bases and J gave up 4 bases, with 11 bases separating them. The CDR3 reads CASSPRDFYGYTF. The DNA for the CDR3 is TGTGCCAGCAGCCCGAGAGACTTCTATGGCTACACCTTC.

The rearrangement joins TRBV30 to TRBJ1-2; 7 positions match TRBD1. The CDR3 has 14 amino acids. Germline V CDR1 and CDR2: GTSNPN, SVGIG (reference sequence). The V and J ends lost 7 bases and 4 bases, in that order; junction bases with no gene match: 12. This CDR3 reads CASPGDSLFYGYTF. CDR3 sequence (DNA): TGTGCCTCCCCGGGGGACAGTCTATTCTATGGCTACACCTTC.

The J gene is TRBJ2-2, the V gene TRBV30; TRBD1 agrees at 8 bases. The germline gives CDR1 GTSNPN, CDR2 SVGIG (reference sequence). The ends lost 3 bases at V and 7 bases at J; junction bases unmatched: 7. This CDR3 is built from 14 residues. The CDR3 spells CAWSRSGGHGELFF. The CDR3 coding sequence is TGTGCCTGGAGCCGATCAGGGGGCCACGGGGAGCTGTTTTTT.

In DNA form, the CDR3 reads TGCGCCAGCAGCCCTCAACAGGGGGGCACGTGGGAGCAGTACTTC. Protein sequence: CASSPQQGGTWEQYF. V usage is TRBV4-1 and J usage is TRBJ2-7, with TRBD1 identical over 8 bases. J gave up 7 bases and V 4 bases, and 12 bases lay outside the gene matches. Germline V gene lookup returns CDR1 MGHRA and CDR2 YSYEKL. There are 15 residues in the CDR3.

The chain has TRBV12-3 or TRBV12-4 and TRBJ1-3; unclear D gene. Deletions cut 6 bases from V and 3 bases from J, with 9 bases between. This CDR3 has 13 amino acids. CDR3 protein: CASRAGGGNTIYF. The CDR3 nucleotides read TGTGCCAGCAGAGCAGGAGGTGGAAACACCATATATTTT.

The chain recombines TRBV27 with TRBJ2-5; TRBD2 matches at 14 bases. The V gene end was trimmed by 3 bases and the J gene end by 7 bases; junction bases not matched to a gene: 4. This CDR3 is built from 15 residues. CDR1 MNHEY and CDR2 SMNVEV come from the germline V gene (reference sequence). This chain's CDR3 is CASSLGLAGDGTQYF. CDR3 in DNA: TGTGCCAGCAGTTTGGGACTAGCGGGGGACGGGACCCAGTACTTC.

This chain uses TRBV9 with TRBJ1-1; 10 nucleotides agree with TRBD1. The CDR3 has 15 residues. Unmatched junction bases numbered 9, after V lost 5 bases and J lost 5 bases. The germline V gene encodes CDR1 SGDLS and CDR2 YYNGEE. The chain's CDR3 is CASSLLDRGRTEAFF. The CDR3 DNA is TGTGCCAGCAGTCTCTTGGACAGGGGGAGGACTGAAGCTTTCTTT.

CDR3 nucleotide sequence: TGTGCCAGCAGTGAGAGGAGGGCTGGTGAAGCTTTCTTT. This sequence encodes CASSERRAGEAFF. J is TRBJ1-1 and V is TRBV28; D is ambiguous. The germline V gene has CDR1 MDHEN and CDR2 SYDVKM. The length of the CDR3 is 13 residues. Trimming removed 5 bases from V and 7 bases from J, with 14 bases in between. The variable domain in full, with the rest retrieved from reference TRBV28 and TRBJ1-1, is DVKVTQSSRYLVKRTGEKVFLECVQDMDHENMFWYRQDPGLGLRLIYFSYDVKMKEKGDIPEGYSVSREKKERFSLILESASTNQTSMYLCASSERRAGEAFFGQGTRLTVV.

This clone has more than one count but fewer than ten. The CDR3, as DNA: TGTGCCAGCAGCGTAGCTGAAGGTAGCTTCGATGAGCAGTTCTTC. It yields the protein CASSVAEGSFDEQFF. This chain connects TRBV9 to TRBJ2-1; D is undetermined. This CDR3 has 15 residues. Trimming took off 0 bases at V and 8 bases at J, with 15 bases between the two ends. Germline CDR1 reads SGDLS; CDR2 reads YYNGEE.

This chain uses TRBV10-1 with TRBJ2-2; possibly TRBD1 for D (5 bases). The CDR3 is 13 residues long. CDR1 WNHNN and CDR2 SYGVQD come from the germline V gene (reference sequence). V was shortened by 5 bases and J by 5 bases, with 9 bases between the two germline ends. The CDR3 sequence is CASSTGGTGELFF. In DNA form, the CDR3 reads TGCGCCAGCAGTACAGGTGGAACCGGGGAGCTGTTTTTT.

The chain is built from TRBV7-2 and TRBJ1-2, with TRBD1 matching 10 bases. CDR3 size: 16 residues. The V gene end was trimmed by 6 bases and the J gene end by 5 bases; junction bases not matched to a gene: 12. Germline CDR1 reads SGHTA; CDR2 reads FQGNSA. Written as DNA, the CDR3 is TGTGCCAGCAGTTCGCGCAATCCGGGACAGGGGTATGGCTACACCTTC. This translates into CASSSRNPGQGYGYTF. The whole variable domain, remainder taken from reference TRBV7-2 and TRBJ1-2, is GAGVSQSPSNKVTEKGKDVELRCDPISGHTALYWYRQSLGQGLEFLIYFQGNSAPDKSGLPSDRFSAERTGGSVSTLTIQRTQQEDSAVYLCASSSRNPGQGYGYTFGSGTRLTVV.

The rearrangement links TRBV14 to TRBJ1-2, with 9 bases matching TRBD1. V lost 4 bases and J lost 8; bases outside the gene matches: 8. Per germline, CDR1 SGHDN and CDR2 FVKESK. This CDR3 has 14 residues. The CDR3 protein is CASSLYPGQGGYTF. CDR3 bases: TGTGCCAGCAGCCTTTATCCAGGACAGGGGGGCTACACCTTC.

This clone was observed a few times. Distinct nucleotide sequences in the sample also encode this CDR3. V gene TRBV3-1 (or the pseudogene TRBV3-2) combines with J gene TRBJ2-5, with unresolved D. Germline V gene data show CDR1 as LGHDT and CDR2 as YNNKEL (reference sequence). The CDR3 contains 14 residues. V lost 0 bases, J lost 2 bases, and 7 bases lay in between. CDR3 in amino acids: CASSQDRVQETQYF. CDR3 DNA: TGTGCCAGCAGCCAAGATCGGGTACAAGAGACCCAGTACTTC.

The genes are TRBV19 and TRBJ1-5; D gene uncertain. Germline V gene sequence: CDR1 LNHDA, CDR2 SQIVND (reference sequence). This CDR3 comprises 16 residues. With 3 bases removed from V and 0 bases from J, the gap between germline ends came to 12 bases. The CDR3 is CASSMRRSASNQPQHF. DNA for the CDR3: TGTGCCAGTAGTATGAGGAGGTCAGCTAGCAATCAGCCCCAGCATTTT. Supplemented by reference TRBV19 and TRBJ1-5, the full variable domain reads DGGITQSPKYLFRKEGQNVTLSCEQNLNHDAMYWYRQDPGQGLRLIYYSQIVNDFQKGDIAEGYSVSREKKESFPLTVTSAQKNPTAFYLCASSMRRSASNQPQHFGDGTRLSIL.

This clone was found once. The rearrangement uses TRBV6-6 and TRBJ1-2; TRBD1 agrees at 7 bases. V shed 3 bases, J shed 6 bases, and the junction held 10 bases outside the gene matches. Germline loops: CDR1 MNHNY, CDR2 SVGAGI (reference sequence). CDR3 length equals 15 residues. The CDR3 loop is CASSYGRQGEDGYTF. The CDR3 bases are TGTGCCAGCAGTTATGGTAGACAGGGTGAGGATGGCTACACCTTC.

This chain joins TRBV19 and TRBJ1-1; 10 bases match TRBD1. V dropped 9 bases and J dropped 1; count of bases not matched to a gene: 11. Germline V gene data show CDR1 as LNHDA and CDR2 as SQIVND (reference sequence). CDR3 length: 16 amino acids. The CDR3 loop reads CASRGRDRGGNTEAFF. CDR3 nucleotide sequence: TGTGCCAGCCGGGGCCGGGACAGGGGTGGGAACACTGAAGCTTTCTTT.

This chain connects TRBV30 to TRBJ2-3; D remains ambiguous. Trimming removed 7 bases from V and 0 bases from J, with 5 bases in between. Germline lookup yields CDR1 GTSNPN and CDR2 SVGIG (reference sequence). This CDR3 has 11 residues. This chain's CDR3 is CASGSTDTQYF. The CDR3 bases are TGTGCCTCAGGTAGCACAGATACGCAGTATTTT.

The V and J genes are TRBV6-5 and TRBJ2-1; 8 bases align to TRBD2. V shed 6 bases, J shed 4 bases, and the junction held 8 bases outside the gene matches. The length of the CDR3 is 15 residues. CDR1 MNHEY and CDR2 SVGAGI come from the germline V gene. The CDR3 region has the DNA TGTGCCAGCAGGATCTCGGGACTAGAGTACAATGAGCAGTTCTTC. This encodes CASRISGLEYNEQFF.